This T cell receptor (beta chain) derives from a study of T cell repertoires in cytomegalovirus infection. Germline assignment: CDR1 LNHDA and CDR2 SQIVND (reference sequence). There are 12 residues in the CDR3. The V end lost 6 bases, the J end lost 8 bases, and 10 bases lay between the germline ends. TCRdb reprocessed the reads via MiXCR and lists one record per CDR3 protein. The sample yields 110,000 or so distinct CDR3 sequences, about 30% seen once. This clonotype was observed a few times. What it binds is not known. This chain connects TRBV19 to TRBJ1-4, with a weak D call TRBD1 (5 bases). The input for sequencing was CD8+ T cells from cultured PBMCs, taken from culture after CMV antigen stimulation. The sequence was collected from a human donor in good health (CMV status not recorded). Some clones in this sample may be carry-over from other donors' samples. DNA for the CDR3: TGTGCCAGTAGCCAGGGTGGCGAAAAACTGTTTTTT. As protein: CASSQGGEKLFF.